This entry lists 6 T cell receptor beta chains sequenced from one sample in a study of blood T cell repertoires in COVID-19. Measured with immunoSEQ multiplex PCR; TCRdb has only the in-frame clones, and not every one. The sample lists about 140,000 clones; about four fifths were seen once. Sequencing was performed on peripheral blood. These receptors all come from a human donor in a cohort sampled during active COVID-19.

V gene TRBV18 combines with J gene TRBJ2-1, with 9 bases aligning to TRBD1. Germline CDR1 KGHSH, CDR2 LQKENI. The CDR3 sequence is 14 residues long. Trimming cost V 4 bases and J 8 bases; bases outside gene matches: 6. The CDR3 spells CASSRGQGTDEQFF. For the CDR3, the DNA is TGTGCCAGCTCACGGGGACAGGGTACCGATGAGCAGTTCTTC.

This clone was detected only a few times. The J gene is TRBJ2-2, the V gene TRBV12-5, with 7 bases that match TRBD1. With 8 bases clipped from V and 1 base from J, the junction kept 4 bases outside the gene matches. This CDR3 has 14 residues. The germline V gene has CDR1 LGHNT and CDR2 FRNRAP. In DNA, the CDR3 is TGTGCTAGTCGAGGGACAGAGAACACCGGGGAGCTGTTTTTT. Translated, it gives CASRGTENTGELFF. The full variable domain, in which reference TRBV12-5 and TRBJ2-2 provide the parts outside the CDR3, is DARVTQTPRHKVTEMGQEVTMRCQPILGHNTVFWYRQTMMQGLELLAYFRNRAPLDDSGMPKDRFSAEMPDATLATLKIQPSEPRDSAVYFCASRGTENTGELFFGEGSRLTVL.

The chain uses TRBV4-1 and TRBJ1-1; 7 bases line up with TRBD1. The CDR3 has 15 amino acids. CDR1 MGHRA and CDR2 YSYEKL come from the germline V gene. The V segment lost 1 base and the J segment 5 bases; nucleotides outside the gene matches: 7. CDR3 in DNA: TGCGCCAGCAGCCAAGCTGACAGGGATGGTACTGAAGCTTTCTTT. It yields the protein CASSQADRDGTEAFF.

V gene TRBV9 combines with J gene TRBJ2-1; D is perhaps TRBD1 (5 bases). This CDR3 has 15 amino acids. V was pared by 0 bases and J by 6 bases, with 13 bases between. CDR1 and CDR2 from the germline V gene are SGDLS and YYNGEE. The CDR3 coding sequence is TGTGCCAGCAGCGTAGTGGACATCCAAGGCAATGAGCAGTTCTTC. Translation gives CASSVVDIQGNEQFF.

The chain couples TRBV9 to TRBJ1-1; maybe TRBD1 (6 bases). Germline CDR1 is SGDLS and CDR2 is YYNGEE. The CDR3 is 13 amino acids. Trimming stripped 3 bases from V and 5 bases from J, with 11 bases between. This CDR3 is CASSDAQGTEAFF. The DNA of the CDR3 is TGTGCCAGCAGCGACGCACAGGGAACTGAAGCTTTCTTT.

This rearrangement joins TRBV12-3 or TRBV12-4 to TRBJ1-2; D is perhaps TRBD1 (5 bases). Trimming cost V 3 bases and J 6 bases, with 11 bases left between them. This CDR3 is built from 13 residues. Here the CDR3 reads CASSFQGCDGYTF. DNA for the CDR3: TGTGCCAGCAGTTTCCAGGGTTGCGATGGCTACACCTTC.